Each of the 32 T cell receptor beta chains below was sequenced from the same sample in a study of molecular identifiers for immune sequencing clone quantification. TCRdb reprocessed the PCR reads via MiXCR and lists one record per CDR3 protein. The data contain around 25,000 distinct CDR3 sequences, 15% to 20% of them singletons. Sequencing input: naive CD8+ T cells from blood, with Jurkat cell RNA spiked in. Subset described: FACS-sorted CD8+CD4-CCR7+CD45RA+ naive T cells. All receptors derive from a human donor in good health. Some libraries in this study had Jurkat cell RNA spiked in.

This clonotype was found many times. The chain recombines TRBV5-6 with TRBJ2-2; D is uncertain. Germline V lookup: CDR1 SGHDT, CDR2 YYEEEE. Trimming took 5 bases from V and 8 from J, leaving 10 bases between them. This CDR3 has 12 amino acids. For the CDR3, the DNA is TGTGCCAGCAGTTTCTTGGCGGGGGAGCTGTTTTTT. This sequence encodes CASSFLAGELFF.

The table lists this clonotype with many counts. The chain combines TRBV4-1 with TRBJ2-2, with 7 bases aligning to TRBD2. CDR1 is MGHRA, CDR2 YSYEKL, per germline. There are 13 residues in the CDR3. J was trimmed by 0 bases and V by 11 bases; bases with no gene match: 3. The DNA for the CDR3 is TGCGCCTCCCGGGGGGCGAACACCGGGGAGCTGTTTTTT. It encodes CASRGANTGELFF.

This clonotype was seen repeatedly, ten times or more. This chain uses TRBV5-4 with TRBJ2-7, with 7 bases identical to TRBD2. CDR3 length: 15 amino acids. CDR1 and CDR2 (germline): SGHNT, YYREEE (reference sequence). V shed 2 bases and J 2 bases; nucleotides not matched to a gene: 7. The CDR3 reads CASSFMGGGTYEQYF. The CDR3 DNA sequence: TGTGCCAGCAGCTTCATGGGGGGGGGTACCTACGAGCAGTACTTC.

The rearrangement links TRBV6-2 or TRBV6-3 to TRBJ2-5; TRBD2 matches at 12 bases. The germline gives CDR1 MNHEY, CDR2 SVGEGT. Trimming removed 2 bases from V and 5 bases from J; junction bases left unmatched: 6. The CDR3 extends over 16 amino acids. The chain's CDR3 is CASSYPGLAGLETQYF. In DNA, the CDR3 is TGTGCCAGCAGTTACCCTGGACTAGCGGGATTGGAGACCCAGTACTTC.

At least ten counts were recorded for this clonotype. The chain couples TRBV29-1 to TRBJ2-5, with TRBD1 matching 9 bases. The ends lost 7 bases at V and 1 base at J; junction bases unmatched: 13. The CDR3 has 16 amino acids. Germline V gives CDR1 SQVTM, CDR2 ANQGSEA. CDR3 in DNA: TGCAGCGCAGGACAGGGGACCTGGTCAACCCAAGAGACCCAGTACTTC. Translation: CSAGQGTWSTQETQYF.

Ten or more counts support this clonotype. J is TRBJ2-3 and V is TRBV5-4; 11 bases are a match to TRBD2. The junction had 10 bases not matched to a gene; V was cut back by 4 bases and J by 0 bases. The CDR3 extends over 18 amino acids. From germline, CDR1 is SGHNT and CDR2 YYREEE (reference sequence). The DNA of the CDR3 is TGTGCCAGCAGCCCGGGGACTAGCGGAATTTCTAGCACAGATACGCAGTATTTT. Residues: CASSPGTSGISSTDTQYF.

By share, this clonotype counts as medium-sized (0.01 to 0.1%). This rearrangement joins TRBV29-1 to TRBJ2-2; D possibly corresponds to TRBD1 (5 bases). Trimming shortened V by 0 bases and J by 2 bases, and 7 bases separated the two germline ends. The CDR3 runs 14 residues. Looked up from germline, CDR1 is SQVTM and CDR2 is ANQGSEA. The CDR3 reads CSVEDRANTGELFF. The CDR3 DNA follows: TGCAGCGTTGAAGACAGGGCAAACACCGGGGAGCTGTTTTTT.

Worth noting for this clonotype: This clone may be a read error of a much larger clone one base away. This chain links TRBV6-6 with TRBJ2-7, with D perhaps matching TRBD2 (5 bases). The CDR3 consists of 13 residues. The germline V gene has CDR1 MNHNY and CDR2 SVGAGI (reference sequence). The CDR3 DNA reads TGTGCCAGCAGTTACGGGAGTCCCTACGAGCTGTACTTC. Protein sequence: CASSYGSPYELYF.

This clonotype was seen repeatedly, ten times or more. V usage is TRBV7-6 and J usage is TRBJ2-5; 7 bases line up with TRBD1. Germline values: CDR1 SGHVS, CDR2 FNYEAQ. V lost 2 bases to trimming and J lost 5 bases; unmatched junction nucleotides: 5. The CDR3 covers 14 residues. CDR3 bases: TGTGCCAGCAGCTTAAGGGGACAGTGGGAGACCCAGTACTTC. Its protein is CASSLRGQWETQYF. Full variable domain (rest looked up from reference TRBV7-6 and TRBJ2-5): GAGVSQSPRYKVTKRGQDVALRCDPISGHVSLYWYRQALGQGPEFLTYFNYEAQQDKSGLPNDRFSAERPEGSISTLTIQRTEQRDSAMYRCASSLRGQWETQYFGPGTRLLVL.

This clonotype has a count of ten or more. The chain carries TRBV19 and TRBJ2-1; D is unclear. The CDR3 sequence is 13 residues long. CDR1 LNHDA and CDR2 SQIVND come from the germline V gene (reference sequence). Trimming stripped 1 base from V and 15 bases from J, with 16 bases between. The CDR3 sequence is CASSIGLAPEWFF. In nucleotides, the CDR3 is TGTGCCAGTAGTATAGGATTGGCGCCCGAATGGTTCTTC. Supplemented by reference TRBV19 and TRBJ2-1, the full variable domain reads DGGITQSPKYLFRKEGQNVTLSCEQNLNHDAMYWYRQDPGQGLRLIYYSQIVNDFQKGDIAEGYSVSREKKESFPLTVTSAQKNPTAFYLCASSIGLAPEWFFGPGTRLTVL.

A few counts support this clonotype. With a much larger clone just one base away, this may be a read error. The chain is built from TRBV11-2 and TRBJ2-7, with no clear D. The CDR3 runs to 14 residues. The V gene's germline CDR1 is SGHAT and CDR2 FQNNGV. CDR3 DNA sequence: TGTGCCAGCAGCTTGGTACGGAGCTCCTACGAGCAGGACTTC. Amino acid sequence: CASSLVRSSYEQDF.

This clonotype was observed a few times. This sequence may be a read error, since a much larger clone differs from it by one base. V gene TRBV5-5 combines with J gene TRBJ1-1; a weak D match, TRBD1 (5 bases). Per germline, CDR1 SGHKS and CDR2 YYEKEE (reference sequence). The CDR3 is 17 residues long. This CDR3 is CASSLAGTSTMNTVAFF. CDR3 DNA: TGTGCCAGCAGCTTGGCCGGGACTTCAACGATGAACACTGTAGCTTTCTTT.

This clonotype appeared many times. The rearrangement joins TRBV11-2 to TRBJ2-7; TRBD2 matches 8 bases. V lost 5 bases and J lost 5; bases outside the gene matches: 8. In germline, CDR1 is SGHAT, CDR2 FQNNGV. This CDR3 comprises 14 residues. Here the CDR3 reads CASSPAGERDEQYF. The CDR3 DNA is TGTGCCAGCAGCCCAGCGGGAGAGAGGGACGAGCAGTACTTC.

This clonotype was recorded at least ten times. The rearrangement uses TRBV12-3 or TRBV12-4 and TRBJ2-3; D tentatively reads TRBD1 or TRBD2 (5 bases each). This CDR3 spans 15 amino acids. The V end was cut by 3 bases, the J end by 0 bases, with 10 bases between. CDR3 region: CASSFLGPSTDTQYF. The CDR3 DNA reads as TGTGCCAGCAGTTTTCTGGGACCTAGCACAGATACGCAGTATTTT.

This clonotype has only a few counts. One base away lies a much larger clone, so this may be a sequencing read error. The chain employs TRBV2 and TRBJ2-3, with D possibly being TRBD1 (5 bases). CDR3 size: 16 residues. The germline CDR1 and CDR2 sequences are SNHLY and FYNNEI. CDR3: CASSEYQGGFTGTQYF. CDR3 in DNA: TGTGCCAGCAGTGAATATCAGGGTGGATTCACAGGTACGCAGTATTTT.

This clonotype has ten or more counts. The chain has TRBV9 and TRBJ2-3; a possible D gene is TRBD1 (6 bases). Germline V gene data show CDR1 as SGDLS and CDR2 as YYNGEE. CDR3 size: 16 residues. V shed 4 bases and J shed 2 bases, with 17 bases lying between them. This chain's CDR3 is CASSSTTGPYTDTQYF. In DNA, the CDR3 is TGTGCCAGCAGCTCCACGACAGGCCCTTACACAGATACGCAGTATTTT.

This clonotype was counted at least ten times. This chain connects TRBV7-9 to TRBJ2-3; no reliable D call. The germline V gene has CDR1 SEHNR and CDR2 FQNEAQ (reference sequence). CDR3 length: 11 residues. Deletions cut 5 bases from V and 5 bases from J, with 5 bases between. The CDR3 is CASSLRDTQYF. The CDR3 region has the DNA TGTGCCAGCAGCCTCAGAGATACGCAGTATTTT.

This clonotype appeared many times. The rearrangement uses TRBV6-1 and TRBJ2-7; D not resolved. The CDR3 consists of 15 residues. V was trimmed by 4 bases and J by 2 bases, leaving 15 bases between them. The germline V gene has CDR1 MNHNS and CDR2 SASEGT. The CDR3 region is CASSAPTEGTYEQYF. CDR3 nucleotides: TGTGCCAGCAGTGCCCCGACGGAAGGAACCTACGAGCAGTACTTC.

A note on this clonotype: This may be a read error: a much more frequent sequence differs by one nucleotide. The chain carries TRBV11-1 and TRBJ2-7; 8 bases align to TRBD1. CDR3 length: 15 residues. Germline V gene data show CDR1 as SGHAT and CDR2 as FQDESV (reference sequence). This chain's CDR3 is CASSFGTGLSYKQYF. The CDR3 DNA is TGTGCCAGCAGCTTCGGGACAGGTTTATCCTACAAGCAGTACTTC.

Many counts were recorded for this clonotype. The DNA for the CDR3 is TGTGCCAGCAGTCGAACCACAGGGGTCACAGATACGCAGTATTTT. Translation gives CASSRTTGVTDTQYF. The chain uses TRBV2 and TRBJ2-3, with TRBD1 matching over 7 bases. The CDR3 spans 15 residues. V lost 5 bases to trimming and J lost 2 bases; unmatched junction nucleotides: 7. Germline lookup yields CDR1 SNHLY and CDR2 FYNNEI.

This clonotype was counted ten times or more. The chain uses TRBV19 and TRBJ2-7; unclear D gene. Germline CDR1 is LNHDA and CDR2 is SQIVND (reference sequence). The CDR3 is 12 residues long. V was shortened by 4 bases and J by 7 bases, with 11 bases between the two germline ends. The CDR3 DNA sequence: TGTGCCAGTAGTACCAACATTGAGGAGCAGTACTTC. Translation gives CASSTNIEEQYF.

This clonotype was observed at least ten times. J is TRBJ2-7 and V is TRBV3-1; D unresolved. CDR3 length: 15 amino acids. CDR1 LGHDT and CDR2 YNNKEL come from the germline V gene (reference sequence). Trimming took 0 bases from V and 3 from J, leaving 12 bases between them. Here the CDR3 reads CASSQDRSSGYEQYF. The CDR3 nucleotides read TGTGCCAGCAGCCAAGATAGGAGTTCCGGCTACGAGCAGTACTTC.

This clonotype was seen many times. The chain joins TRBV29-1 to TRBJ2-7; either TRBD1 or TRBD2 may supply D (5 bases each). The CDR3 covers 14 residues. The germline gives CDR1 SQVTM, CDR2 ANQGSEA. V was shortened by 0 bases and J by 2 bases, with 11 bases between the two germline ends. The CDR3 is CSVEDRDRPYEQYF. CDR3 nucleotides: TGCAGCGTTGAAGACAGGGACCGTCCCTACGAGCAGTACTTC.

Remarks on this clonotype: This sequence may be a read error, since a much larger clone differs from it by one base. The chain recombines TRBV7-9 with TRBJ2-1; 7 positions agree with TRBD1. The CDR3 extends over 16 amino acids. V gave up 4 bases and J gave up 7 bases; unmatched junction bases: 13. Germline assignment: CDR1 SEHNR and CDR2 FQNEAQ (reference sequence). CDR3 amino acids: CASSSIGGERVNEQFF. The CDR3 nucleotides are TGTGCCAGCAGCTCTATAGGGGGCGAGAGGGTTAATGAGCAGTTCTTC.

Ten or more counts support this clonotype. V and J are TRBV4-1 and TRBJ2-1; D possibly corresponds to TRBD1 (5 bases). Trimming took 1 base from V and 6 from J, leaving 16 bases between them. The CDR3 is 16 residues long. Germline-derived CDR1 and CDR2 are MGHRA and YSYEKL. DNA of the CDR3: TGCGCCAGCAGCCAAGGAGATAGGGGTTTTGTCAATGAGCAGTTCTTC. This codes for CASSQGDRGFVNEQFF.

A remark on this clonotype: This sequence may be a read error, since a much larger clone differs from it by one base. This sequence joins TRBV4-3 and TRBJ2-7; a possible D gene is TRBD2 (5 bases). Between the trimmed V and J ends, which lost 4 bases and 0 bases, there was a span of 19 bases. Germline CDR1 LGHNA, CDR2 YSLEER. This CDR3 contains 17 residues. CDR3: CASSRDLGRPDSYEQYF. The CDR3 nucleotides are TGCGCCAGCAGCCGAGATTTAGGGAGACCTGACTCCTACGAGCAGTACTTC.

This clonotype came up many times. V usage is TRBV27 and J usage is TRBJ2-1; 7 bases agree with TRBD1. This CDR3 has 13 amino acids. The junction had 2 bases not matched to a gene; V was cut back by 4 bases and J by 5 bases. Per the germline V gene, CDR1 is MNHEY and CDR2 is SMNVEV (reference sequence). The CDR3 DNA reads TGTGCCAGCAGTTGGGACAGAGACAATGAGCAGTTCTTC. The encoded protein is CASSWDRDNEQFF.

This clonotype has a count of ten or more. This sequence joins TRBV29-1 and TRBJ2-5, with 10 positions matching TRBD2. Germline V gene data show CDR1 as SQVTM and CDR2 as ANQGSEA. J lost 4 bases, V lost 1 base, and 6 bases had no gene match. The CDR3 totals 15 residues. This CDR3 is CSVEGSSGRSETQYF. The DNA of the CDR3 is TGCAGCGTTGAAGGTTCTAGCGGGAGATCAGAGACCCAGTACTTC.

In this sample, this clonotype turned up many times. V and J are TRBV4-1 and TRBJ2-1; D is perhaps TRBD2 (5 bases). The length of the CDR3 is 14 residues. V lost 3 bases, J lost 7 bases, and 13 bases lay in between. Germline-derived CDR1 and CDR2 are MGHRA and YSYEKL. The CDR3, as DNA: TGCGCCAGCAGCCACGGGCCCTCGGGGAATGAGCAGTTCTTC. Amino acid sequence: CASSHGPSGNEQFF.

This chain uses TRBV7-6 with TRBJ1-4; 11 positions match TRBD1. Looked up from germline, CDR1 is SGHVS and CDR2 is FNYEAQ. This CDR3 contains 19 residues. V shed 4 bases, J shed 0 bases, and the junction held 10 bases outside the gene matches. CDR3 sequence reads: CASSSPRTGGSTTNEKLFF. The CDR3 nucleotides are TGTGCCAGCAGCTCACCGAGGACAGGGGGCTCTACAACTAATGAAAAACTGTTTTTT.

This clonotype was observed a few times. A much larger clone sits a single nucleotide away, making a read error possible. V gene TRBV7-8 combines with J gene TRBJ2-1; a possible D gene is TRBD1 (6 bases). There are 15 residues in the CDR3. CDR1 SGHVS and CDR2 FQNEAQ come from the germline V gene. The CDR3 spells CASSLVATGHNEQSF. Here the CDR3 DNA reads TGTGCCAGCAGCTTAGTCGCGACAGGTCACAATGAGCAGTCCTTC.

Concerning this clonotype itself: With a much larger clone just one base away, this may be a read error. The V and J genes are TRBV12-3 or TRBV12-4 and TRBJ2-7; weak D call: TRBD2 (6 bases). V lost 2 bases and J 2 bases, leaving 10 bases between the germline ends. The length of the CDR3 is 14 residues. The CDR3 loop is CASSLLGRPYEQYF. The CDR3 region has the DNA TGTGCCAGCAGTTTACTCGGGAGACCCTACGAGCAGTACTTC.